This T cell receptor (beta chain) was observed in a study of CD8+ T cells in alopecia areata. Study observations and caveats: Sequenced scalp T cells also include alphabeta T cells resident in normal skin. In lesional scalp, particularly from alopecia totalis/universalis, clonality was higher than in normal scalp. Clarity of TCR sharing across patients fell short of that in mice, possibly HLA-related.

PBMCs yielded sorted CD4+ and CD8+ T cells. Germline V gene lookup returns CDR1 MDHEN and CDR2 SYDVKM. With 5 bases removed from V and 4 bases from J, the gap between germline ends came to 8 bases. CDR3 length equals 12 residues. As concerns this clone: Its antigen remains unknown.

Once RNA had been extracted, it was reverse transcribed into cDNA to act as the sequencing template. Profiling relied on immunoSEQ multiplex PCR, and the TCRdb table lists in-frame clones only, not all of them. The sample holds 95,000 to 120,000 clones; 59% are singletons and the top ten take more than 20%. The sequence was collected from a human donor in good health. The gene calls are TRBV28 and TRBJ2-5; no firm D call. The sample was CD8+ T cells sorted from blood. In nucleotides, the CDR3 is TGTGCCAGCAGTCCCCCCAGAGAGACCCAGTACTTC. This sequence encodes CASSPPRETQYF. Complete variable domain (other parts from reference TRBV28 and TRBJ2-5): DVKVTQSSRYLVKRTGEKVFLECVQDMDHENMFWYRQDPGLGLRLIYFSYDVKMKEKGDIPEGYSVSREKKERFSLILESASTNQTSMYLCASSPPRETQYFGPGTRLLVL.